These 13 T cell receptor beta chains were sequenced from one sample in a study of human T cells and chemical hapten exposure. Via MiXCR, TCRdb re-called the RACE reads, giving one row per CDR3 protein. The table includes about 68,000 distinct CDR3 sequences, about 10% detected once. Specified time point: pre-sensitization, week 0. The treatment was: therapeutic diphenylcyclopropenone sensitization with weekly scalp DPC. Sequenced material: whole blood, taken in connection with sensitization to the hapten diphenylcyclopropenone (DPC). The receptors derive from a woman between 50 and 59 years old with alopecia areata. Some clones in this sample may be carry-over from other donors' samples.

This clonotype was recorded many times. The chain combines TRBV3-1 with TRBJ2-4; D may be TRBD2 (6 bases). The ends were cut back, 4 bases at V and 10 bases at J, with 11 bases in the middle. Per germline, CDR1 LGHDT and CDR2 YNNKEL (reference sequence). The CDR3 extends over 12 amino acids. Written as DNA, the CDR3 is TGTGCCAGCAGCCCGGAGGGCGGGATTCAGTACTTC. It encodes CASSPEGGIQYF.

This clonotype came up many times. The rearrangement links TRBV29-1 to TRBJ2-2; 8 positions agree with TRBD2. The CDR3 has 16 amino acids. Losses at the gene ends were 1 base for V and 3 bases for J; bases not matched to a gene: 7. Germline-derived CDR1 and CDR2 are SQVTM and ANQGSEA. CDR3 DNA sequence: TGCAGCGTTGAAGTGGTAGCGGGAACATACACCGGGGAGCTGTTTTTT. Residues: CSVEVVAGTYTGELFF.

This clonotype came up many times. The chain carries TRBV18 and TRBJ2-5; maybe TRBD1 (5 bases). The germline CDR1 and CDR2 sequences are KGHSH and LQKENI. Between the trimmed V and J ends, which lost 6 bases and 5 bases, there was a span of 16 bases. This CDR3 comprises 14 residues. CDR3 sequence: CASSPDWGAETQYF. The CDR3 DNA reads as TGTGCCAGCTCCCCCGACTGGGGCGCGGAGACCCAGTACTTC. Full variable domain (remainder filled in from reference TRBV18 and TRBJ2-5): NAGVMQNPRHLVRRRGQEARLRCSPMKGHSHVYWYRQLPEEGLKFMVYLQKENIIDESGMPKERFSAEFPKEGPSILRIQQVVRGDSAAYFCASSPDWGAETQYFGPGTRLLVL.

This clonotype was counted only a few times. The chain is built from TRBV12-3 or TRBV12-4 and TRBJ1-1, with D uncertain. V lost 3 bases and J lost 5, with 4 bases in between. CDR3 size: 11 residues. DNA of the CDR3: TGTGCCAGCAGTTTGAGGACTGAAGCTTTCTTT. Translated, it gives CASSLRTEAFF.

The CDR3: CASSVIPGGAETQYF. For the CDR3, the DNA is TGTGCCAGCAGCGTAATTCCAGGGGGCGCGGAGACCCAGTACTTC. J is TRBJ2-5 and V is TRBV9; 8 nucleotides match TRBD1. V dropped 1 base and J dropped 5; count of bases not matched to a gene: 7. Germline V lookup: CDR1 SGDLS, CDR2 YYNGEE. The CDR3 extends over 15 amino acids.

The table lists this clonotype with many counts. The chain joins TRBV2 to TRBJ2-3, with 7 bases identical to TRBD2. This CDR3 is built from 15 residues. Unmatched junction bases numbered 3, after V lost 3 bases and J lost 0 bases. Germline CDR1 SNHLY, CDR2 FYNNEI. CDR3 sequence: CASSDPSGSTDTQYF. CDR3 coding DNA: TGTGCCAGCAGTGATCCTAGCGGAAGCACAGATACGCAGTATTTT.

This clonotype was seen a handful of times. J is TRBJ1-2 and V is TRBV20-1, with D maybe TRBD1 (5 bases). Trimming took 1 base from V and 4 from J, leaving 7 bases between them. Per germline, CDR1 DFQATT and CDR2 SNEGSKA (reference sequence). The CDR3 is 12 amino acids. The CDR3 DNA follows: TGCAGTGCTAGAGCAGGGCTCTATGGCTACACCTTC. This codes for CSARAGLYGYTF.

This clonotype occurred a few times. The rearrangement joins TRBV20-1 to TRBJ2-1, with TRBD2 identical over 10 bases. The length of the CDR3 is 14 residues. Germline V gene sequence: CDR1 DFQATT, CDR2 SNEGSKA (reference sequence). Trimming at V came to 3 bases and at J to 6 bases, leaving 5 bases not matched to a gene. DNA of the CDR3: TGCAGTGCTAGGAGCGGGGGGGCGCGCAATGAGCAGTTCTTC. Its translation is CSARSGGARNEQFF.

This clonotype turned up a few times. The CDR3 region is CASSMGRPNGNYGYTF. The DNA of the CDR3 is TGTGCCAGTAGTATGGGGCGACCCAACGGGAACTATGGCTACACCTTC. The chain employs TRBV19 and TRBJ1-2; D may be TRBD1 (5 bases). Trimming took 3 bases from V and 2 from J, leaving 16 bases between them. CDR3 length: 16 residues. Germline loops: CDR1 LNHDA, CDR2 SQIVND (reference sequence). The full variable domain, completed using reference TRBV19 and TRBJ1-2, is DGGITQSPKYLFRKEGQNVTLSCEQNLNHDAMYWYRQDPGQGLRLIYYSQIVNDFQKGDIAEGYSVSREKKESFPLTVTSAQKNPTAFYLCASSMGRPNGNYGYTFGSGTRLTVV.

The chain joins TRBV6-5 to TRBJ2-7; 8 bases map to TRBD2. V was pared by 5 bases and J by 2 bases, with 8 bases of the junction left unmatched. The CDR3 runs to 15 residues. CDR1 and CDR2 from the germline V gene are MNHEY and SVGAGI. The CDR3 is CASSKKSGGAYEQYF. CDR3 nucleotides: TGTGCCAGCAGTAAAAAAAGCGGGGGAGCCTACGAGCAGTACTTC.

In this sample, this clonotype turned up a few times. The CDR3 DNA reads TGTGCCAGCAGTTACTGGTGGACAGGGGGGATTGAAGCTTTCTTT. Amino acids: CASSYWWTGGIEAFF. The chain uses TRBV6-2 or TRBV6-3 and TRBJ1-1; 10 positions agree with TRBD1. This CDR3 has 15 residues. J gave up 7 bases and V 1 base, and 6 bases lay outside the gene matches. Germline V CDR1 and CDR2: MNHEY, SVGEGT.

This clonotype was picked up many times. This chain joins TRBV30 and TRBJ1-6; D is perhaps TRBD1 (6 bases). CDR1 GTSNPN and CDR2 SVGIG come from the germline V gene (reference sequence). The V end lost 1 base, the J end lost 10 bases, and 11 bases lay between the germline ends. The length of the CDR3 is 13 residues. CDR3 amino acids: CAWSAGAGSPLHF. DNA for the CDR3: TGTGCCTGGAGTGCAGGGGCTGGCTCACCCCTCCACTTT.

This clonotype has a count of ten or more. The chain employs TRBV15 and TRBJ2-2; 10 bases line up with TRBD2. CDR1 is LNHNV and CDR2 is YYDKDF in the germline V gene (reference sequence). There are 17 residues in the CDR3. With V trimmed by 3 bases and J by 4 bases, 8 bases remained unmatched. CDR3 coding DNA: TGTGCCACCAGCAGGCACAAGCGGGAGGGCCGCACCGGGGAGCTGTTTTTT. It is translated as CATSRHKREGRTGELFF. The whole variable domain, filled in from reference TRBV15 and TRBJ2-2, reads DAMVIQNPRYQVTQFGKPVTLSCSQTLNHNVMYWYQQKSSQAPKLLFHYYDKDFNNEADTPDNFQSRRPNTSFCFLDIRSPGLGDTAMYLCATSRHKREGRTGELFFGEGSRLTVL.